This TCR beta chain was identified in a study of T cell responses to AZD1222 COVID-19 vaccine. The study, taken as a whole, reports: The sample set comprised mostly white British donors with more females, and clonal diversity was possibly underestimated.

Assay: immunoSEQ multiplex PCR; the TCRdb copy retains only in-frame clones and omits some. The data hold roughly 80,000 clones, with around 93% observed a single time. Concerning this clone itself: The antigen is undetermined.

The receptor comes from an adult who received the AZD1222 COVID-19 vaccine. Sequenced here: peripheral blood, sampled 28 days after the second AZD1222 dose.

In DNA, the CDR3 is TGTGCCAGTATTGAGGCAGGGTCCTACGAGCAGTACTTC. This sequence encodes CASIEAGSYEQYF. The chain links TRBV19 to TRBJ2-7; D is perhaps TRBD1 (5 bases). Germline V gene data show CDR1 as LNHDA and CDR2 as SQIVND (reference sequence). The CDR3 runs to 13 residues. Trimming removed 7 bases from V and 1 base from J, with 11 bases in between.